The subject of this entry is one TCR beta chain. Its antigen is currently unknown. These data are taken from a study of T cell responses to AZD1222 COVID-19 vaccine. Study results and limitations: It was only six AZD1222 recipients who were seropositive at baseline. Researchers report vaccine-associated CD4 TCRs spanning spike, with dominance at 160-218 and 743-854.

Germline trimming cut 7 bases from V and 16 bases from J; bases unmatched to any gene: 19. The CDR3 loop spans 14 amino acids. The germline CDR1 and CDR2 sequences are MNHEY and SVGAGI. TCRdb's copy holds only in-frame clones and misses some; the assay was immunoSEQ multiplex PCR. The sample yields approximately 160,000 clones, 85% to 95% seen once. The starting material was peripheral blood, obtained on day 0 of AZD1222 vaccination. The chain uses TRBV6-5 and TRBJ1-5; 7 bases map to TRBD1. This receptor was identified in an adult in good health. The CDR3 region is CASTFGTAGDVGHF. CDR3 nucleotides: TGTGCCAGCACCTTCGGGACAGCGGGGGATGTTGGACATTTT.